A single sample gave rise to the 8 T cell receptor beta chains below, sequenced in a study of CD8+CD57+ T cells in acquired aplastic anemia. Profiling that covered TCR beta VDJ and CDR3 relied on genomic DNA as its template. TCRdb used MiXCR to reprocess the reads, holding one entry per CDR3 protein. The sample lists 120,000 or so distinct CDR3 sequences, over 45% seen once, with 2% to 3% in the top ten. Source material: sorted CD4+, CD8+, or CD8+CD57+ T cells (not recorded which) from PBMCs. The source is a human donor in good health, serving as a control.

This clonotype showed up many times. The CDR3, as DNA: TGCAGTGCGGTTGGACAGGGGGGGGACATTTATGGCTACACCTTC. Protein product: CSAVGQGGDIYGYTF. The V gene is TRBV20-1, the J gene TRBJ1-2, with TRBD1 identical over 10 bases. Germline CDR1 reads DFQATT; CDR2 reads SNEGSKA (reference sequence). V lost 6 bases and J lost 5; bases outside the gene matches: 12. There are 15 residues in the CDR3.

The CDR3 is CSARESGAYEQYF. The CDR3 DNA reads TGCAGTGCTAGAGAGTCGGGGGCGTACGAGCAGTACTTC. The chain recombines TRBV20-1 with TRBJ2-7, with D possibly called TRBD1 or TRBD2 (6 bases each). CDR3 length: 13 residues. The V gene's germline CDR1 is DFQATT and CDR2 SNEGSKA (reference sequence). Trimming stripped 0 bases from V and 4 bases from J, with 10 bases between.

This clonotype was counted at least ten times. The chain couples TRBV7-2 to TRBJ1-5; 7 positions agree with TRBD1. CDR1 is SGHTA and CDR2 is FQGNSA in the germline V gene. The CDR3 runs 15 residues. V was pared by 4 bases and J by 6 bases, with 9 bases of the junction left unmatched. The CDR3 loop is CASSWRQGGSQPQHF. The CDR3 nucleotides are TGTGCCAGCAGCTGGAGACAGGGAGGTAGTCAGCCCCAGCATTTT.

This clonotype was counted at least ten times. The chain combines TRBV19 with TRBJ1-3; D might be TRBD1 (6 bases). V was trimmed by 4 bases and J by 3 bases, leaving 10 bases between them. Per germline, CDR1 LNHDA and CDR2 SQIVND (reference sequence). This CDR3 has 14 residues. The CDR3: CASSKGGLGNTIYF. The CDR3 DNA reads as TGTGCCAGTAGTAAGGGGGGGCTTGGAAACACCATATATTTT. Full variable domain (rest looked up from reference TRBV19 and TRBJ1-3): DGGITQSPKYLFRKEGQNVTLSCEQNLNHDAMYWYRQDPGQGLRLIYYSQIVNDFQKGDIAEGYSVSREKKESFPLTVTSAQKNPTAFYLCASSKGGLGNTIYFGEGSWLTVV.

The CDR3 loop reads CASGTGDEQYF. As DNA, the CDR3 is TGTGCCAGCGGGACAGGGGACGAGCAGTACTTC. The V and J genes are TRBV19 and TRBJ2-7; TRBD1 aligns across 10 bases. This CDR3 is 11 amino acids long. J gave up 5 bases and V 9 bases, and 1 base lay outside the gene matches. CDR1 is LNHDA and CDR2 is SQIVND in the germline V gene (reference sequence).

V and J are TRBV5-1 and TRBJ1-3, with TRBD1 identical over 7 bases. The CDR3 has 14 amino acids. J was trimmed by 7 bases and V by 3 bases; bases with no gene match: 7. The germline V gene encodes CDR1 SGHRS and CDR2 YFSETQ. CDR3 amino acids: CASSWDSYPNTIYF. The CDR3 DNA sequence: TGCGCCAGCAGCTGGGACAGCTATCCGAACACCATATATTTT.

This clonotype was observed at least ten times. An end of the junction differs from the germline gene, which may be a read error. The chain links TRBV25-1 to TRBJ1-2; D remains unclear. The CDR3 runs 15 residues. Germline V gene sequence: CDR1 MGHDK, CDR2 SYGVNS. CDR3: CANSEGQGNGYGYTF. As DNA, the CDR3 is TGTGCCAACAGTGAAGGTCAAGGTAACGGCTATGGCTACACCTTC.

The CDR3 is CASQRGRNEKLFF. In DNA, the CDR3 is TGTGCCAGTCAGAGGGGGAGAAATGAAAAACTGTTTTTT. V and J are TRBV27 and TRBJ1-4, with D possibly being TRBD1 (6 bases). This CDR3 has 13 residues. Germline CDR1 reads MNHEY; CDR2 reads SMNVEV (reference sequence). V lost 9 bases and J 5 bases, leaving 13 bases between the germline ends.